This passage covers 17 T cell receptor beta chains from one sample sequenced in a study of OX40 agonist ivuxolimab in advanced cancers. Method: immunoSEQ multiplex PCR; TCRdb's copy keeps in-frame clones and lacks some. The sample carries 55,000 to 65,000 clones, less than 85% recorded once. This specimen consisted of CD4+ or CD8+ T cells sorted from blood, obtained in a trial of the OX40 agonist ivuxolimab. The receptors derive from an adult with an advanced solid tumor such as melanoma, head and neck, liver or kidney cancer.

The J gene is TRBJ2-2, the V gene TRBV28; D is undetermined. This CDR3 has 13 residues. CDR1 and CDR2 (germline): MDHEN, SYDVKM. Trimming removed 10 bases at V and 0 bases at J, with 9 bases between. The CDR3 is CATPHPNTGELFF. The CDR3 nucleotides are TGTGCCACACCACACCCGAACACCGGGGAGCTGTTTTTT.

This rearrangement joins TRBV4-3 to TRBJ2-5; a weak D match, TRBD1 (6 bases). V lost 0 bases and J 3 bases, leaving 8 bases between the germline ends. Germline V gene lookup returns CDR1 LGHNA and CDR2 YSLEER. The CDR3 is 14 residues long. CDR3 sequence (DNA): TGCGCCAGCAGCCAAGAACAGGGCGAAGAGACCCAGTACTTC. Its protein product is CASSQEQGEETQYF.

This clone was detected once. The chain carries TRBV2 and TRBJ1-5; D gene uncertain. Germline-derived CDR1 and CDR2 are SNHLY and FYNNEI. The CDR3 length is 15 residues. Trimming shortened V by 1 base and J by 4 bases, and 11 bases separated the two germline ends. This CDR3 reads CASSEGQVRNQPQHF. The CDR3 bases are TGTGCCAGCAGTGAAGGGCAGGTTCGTAATCAGCCCCAGCATTTT.

This clone has only a few counts. The chain's CDR3 is CASSKRVHRSSYEQYF. The CDR3 coding sequence is TGTGCCAGCAGCAAAAGGGTGCACAGGAGCTCCTACGAGCAGTACTTC. V gene TRBV21-1 combines with J gene TRBJ2-7; the table's D gene call, TRBD1, was not cross checked with the DNA. TRBV21-1 counts as a pseudogene. This CDR3 spans 16 amino acids.

The chain combines TRBV28 with TRBJ1-2; no reliable D call. Per germline, CDR1 MDHEN and CDR2 SYDVKM. CDR3 size: 14 residues. V shed 7 bases and J shed 6 bases, with 18 bases lying between them. The CDR3 DNA reads as TGTGCCAGCACCCTATTTGGGCCGAGAGATGGCTACACCTTC. Translation gives CASTLFGPRDGYTF.

V gene TRBV7-9 combines with J gene TRBJ1-4; the D is unclear. V shed 5 bases and J shed 0 bases, with 13 bases lying between them. The germline V gene has CDR1 SEHNR and CDR2 FQNEAQ (reference sequence). The CDR3 loop spans 16 amino acids. CDR3 loop: CASSRLMGSTNEKLFF. CDR3 in DNA: TGTGCCAGCAGCCGGCTCATGGGGTCAACTAATGAAAAACTGTTTTTT.

This sequence joins TRBV29-1 and TRBJ2-2; 7 nucleotides match TRBD2. V lost 5 bases, J lost 3 bases, and 6 bases stayed unmatched. Germline V lookup: CDR1 SQVTM, CDR2 ANQGSEA. The CDR3 loop spans 14 amino acids. The CDR3 nucleotides are TGCAGCGTTCGGCGGGAGTTAGACACCGGGGAGCTGTTTTTT. Translated: CSVRRELDTGELFF.

V gene TRBV10-1 combines with J gene TRBJ2-1; 7 bases match TRBD1. This CDR3 has 14 amino acids. Trimming at V came to 5 bases and at J to 5 bases, leaving 6 bases not matched to a gene. Germline V gene lookup returns CDR1 WNHNN and CDR2 SYGVQD (reference sequence). The CDR3 sequence: CASSRDRTDNEQFF. Here the CDR3 DNA reads TGCGCCAGCAGTCGGGACAGAACCGACAATGAGCAGTTCTTC.

CDR3 protein: CASSLPSGVRVEQYF. The DNA of the CDR3 is TGTGCCAGCAGTCTGCCTAGCGGGGTACGAGTTGAGCAGTACTTC. This chain links TRBV28 with TRBJ2-7; 9 nucleotides match TRBD2. The junction had 12 bases not matched to a gene; V was cut back by 5 bases and J by 7 bases. The CDR3 spans 15 residues. Germline CDR1 reads MDHEN; CDR2 reads SYDVKM.

The chain carries TRBV5-1 and TRBJ1-3; 7 nucleotides line up with TRBD1. The CDR3 is 16 residues long. CDR1 is SGHRS and CDR2 is YFSETQ in the germline V gene. J gave up 2 bases and V 3 bases, and 8 bases lay outside the gene matches. The CDR3 DNA sequence: TGCGCCAGCAGCTCCACGGACAGGCGTCCTGGAAACACCATATATTTT. The encoded protein is CASSSTDRRPGNTIYF.

This clone is termed medium-sized. The chain recombines TRBV29-1 with TRBJ1-3; 8 bases map to TRBD1. The V and J ends lost 2 bases and 4 bases, in that order; junction bases with no gene match: 1. The germline V gene encodes CDR1 SQVTM and CDR2 ANQGSEA. There are 13 residues in the CDR3. The chain's CDR3 is CSVERQGGNTIYF. CDR3 nucleotides: TGCAGCGTTGAACGACAGGGGGGAAACACCATATATTTT.

The J gene is TRBJ2-3, the V gene TRBV5-1, with D perhaps matching TRBD1 or TRBD2 (5 bases each). CDR3 length: 16 residues. Germline V gene data show CDR1 as SGHRS and CDR2 as YFSETQ. Trimming stripped 0 bases from V and 6 bases from J, with 17 bases between. For the CDR3, the DNA is TGCGCCAGCAGCTTGGTTAGTGGGGACGTGTTGGATACGCAGTATTTT. Its protein is CASSLVSGDVLDTQYF.

The genes are TRBV15 and TRBJ2-5; D perhaps matches TRBD2 (5 bases). Trimming removed 3 bases from V and 9 bases from J, with 20 bases in between. In germline, CDR1 is LNHNV, CDR2 YYDKDF (reference sequence). The CDR3 totals 15 residues. In DNA, the CDR3 is TGTGCCACCAGCAGCGGTGGAGGCCTAAAATTGGCCCAGTACTTC. Translating gives CATSSGGGLKLAQYF.

The genes are TRBV18 and TRBJ2-7; D call uncertain. V lost 3 bases and J lost 4, with 22 bases in between. Germline V lookup: CDR1 KGHSH, CDR2 LQKENI. This CDR3 contains 17 residues. Written as DNA, the CDR3 is TGTGCCAGCTCACCGCCTCCCGGGCAGCCGACCAGGTACGAGCAGTACTTC. Amino acids: CASSPPPGQPTRYEQYF.

Written as DNA, the CDR3 is TGTGCCAGTAGTTGGGTCCCCAATCAGCCCCAGCATTTT. Protein sequence: CASSWVPNQPQHF. The chain combines TRBV19 with TRBJ1-5, with D unresolved. The CDR3 has 13 residues. Trimming left V 5 bases short and J 3 bases short, with 8 bases between. In germline, CDR1 is LNHDA, CDR2 SQIVND (reference sequence).

This clone was detected once. This rearrangement joins TRBV6-4 to TRBJ2-3, with a possible D match to TRBD1 (5 bases). CDR3 length: 13 amino acids. The germline V gene encodes CDR1 MRHNA and CDR2 SNTAGT. Trimming shortened V by 6 bases and J by 4 bases, and 11 bases separated the two germline ends. In nucleotides, the CDR3 is TGTGCCAGCAGCAGGGATCTTCCAGATACGCAGTATTTT. Protein: CASSRDLPDTQYF.

This chain joins TRBV29-1 and TRBJ1-3, with 7 bases that match TRBD1. With 7 bases clipped from V and 2 bases from J, the junction kept 2 bases outside the gene matches. Germline V gives CDR1 SQVTM, CDR2 ANQGSEA. The CDR3 contains 12 residues. Here the CDR3 DNA reads TGCAGCGGGCAGGGGGCTGGAAACACCATATATTTT. This sequence encodes CSGQGAGNTIYF.